The rows below give T cell receptor beta chains drawn from one sample of a study of shared clonotypes between healthy human individuals. Only in-frame clones appear in the TCRdb table, and some are missing; sequencing was by immunoSEQ multiplex PCR. The data contain over 2 million clones, around 95% of them singletons. Sequenced sample: naive CD4+ T cells sorted from blood. These receptors were obtained from a man aged 18 to 29 in good health. The CDR3 runs from the conserved cysteine through the conserved F or W. A D gene is named only where the DNA matches it firmly. Clone size is stated in some rows and not others, as once, few, many or a class when expanded.

j_call | v_call | d_call | cdr3_length | clone_size | cdr3_aa | cdr3_nt
TRBJ1-1 | TRBV7-2 | - | 15 | - | CASSLRPGTNTEAFF | TGTGCCAGCAGCTTAAGACCAGGGACAAACACTGAAGCTTTCTTT
TRBJ2-5 | TRBV6-1 | - | 14 | once | CASVKEGEGETQYF | TGTGCCAGCGTCAAGGAGGGGGAGGGAGAGACCCAGTACTTC
TRBJ2-3 | TRBV11-2 | - | 14 | - | CASSLRGARDTQYF | TGTGCCAGCAGCTTACGAGGGGCCAGAGATACGCAGTATTTT
TRBJ1-1 | TRBV11-1 | - | 14 | - | CASSLTQLNTEAFF | TGTGCCAGCAGCTTAACCCAGCTGAACACTGAAGCTTTCTTT
TRBJ1-1 | TRBV10-3 | - | 15 | - | CAISEVLGAVTEAFF | TGTGCCATCAGTGAGGTTCTGGGGGCGGTTACTGAAGCTTTCTTT
TRBJ2-1 | TRBV9 | - | 16 | - | CASGVGGSEPYNEQFF | TGTGCCAGCGGCGTAGGGGGTAGCGAACCGTACAATGAGCAGTTCTTC
TRBJ2-1 | TRBV19 | TRBD2 | 15 | - | CASSIVPGTRNEQFF | TGTGCCAGTAGTATAGTTCCGGGGACTAGGAATGAGCAGTTCTTC
TRBJ2-2 | TRBV4-2 | - | 16 | - | CASSQGSRVNTGELFF | TGTGCCAGCAGCCAAGGGAGTAGGGTGAACACCGGGGAGCTGTTTTTT
TRBJ1-4 | TRBV6-6 | TRBD1 | 14 | - | CASKRTGGGEKLFF | TGTGCCAGCAAAAGGACAGGGGGAGGAGAAAAACTGTTTTTT
TRBJ1-5 | TRBV5-1 | - | 15 | - | CASSPSGAINQPQHF | TGCGCCAGCAGCCCTTCAGGGGCAATCAATCAGCCCCAGCATTTT
TRBJ2-3 | TRBV6-1 | TRBD2 | 15 | - | CASSPGLAGTDTQYF | TGTGCCAGCAGTCCGGGACTAGCCGGCACAGATACGCAGTATTTT
TRBJ1-1 | TRBV29-1 | - | 13 | - | CSVEGRLKGEAFF | TGCAGCGTTGAAGGACGACTAAAGGGTGAAGCTTTCTTT
TRBJ2-3 | TRBV7-2 | TRBD2 | 14 | - | CASSLESREGTQYF | TGTGCCAGCAGCTTAGAATCACGGGAGGGTACGCAGTATTTT
TRBJ2-7 | TRBV11-1 | - | 15 | - | CASSSSVLSSYEQYF | TGTGCCAGCAGCTCTAGCGTATTGAGCTCCTACGAGCAGTACTTC
TRBJ2-7 | TRBV4-3 | TRBD2 | 14 | - | CASSRSGGDYEQYF | TGCGCCAGCAGCCGATCGGGAGGGGACTACGAGCAGTACTTC
TRBJ2-7 | TRBV19 | TRBD1 | 15 | - | CASSMGTGGSYEQYF | TGTGCCAGTAGTATGGGGACAGGGGGGTCCTACGAGCAGTACTTC
TRBJ1-3 | TRBV27 | TRBD1 | 17 | - | CASSFRTGIPLINTIYF | TGTGCCAGCAGTTTCCGGACAGGGATCCCTCTAATCAACACCATATATTTT
TRBJ2-7 | TRBV6-5 | TRBD2 | 14 | - | CASGIPAGVTEQYF | TGTGCCAGCGGCATCCCAGCGGGGGTCACCGAGCAGTACTTC
TRBJ2-7 | TRBV7-2 | TRBD2 | 17 | - | CASSSHAGLAGAHEQYF | TGTGCCAGCAGCTCACACGCGGGACTAGCGGGAGCCCACGAGCAGTACTTC
TRBJ1-1 | TRBV2 | - | 13 | once | CASSEENNTEAFF | TGTGCCAGCAGTGAAGAGAACAACACTGAAGCTTTCTTT
TRBJ1-2 | TRBV7-2 | - | 13 | - | CASAKGQPYGYTF | TGTGCCAGCGCAAAAGGACAGCCATATGGCTACACCTTC
TRBJ2-3 | TRBV5-1 | - | 15 | - | CASSLDGRAGDTQYF | TGCGCCAGCAGCTTGGACGGCAGGGCCGGAGATACGCAGTATTTT
TRBJ2-5 | TRBV5-4 | - | 14 | - | CASSFGGPQETQYF | TGTGCCAGCAGCTTCGGGGGACCCCAAGAGACCCAGTACTTC
TRBJ2-2 | TRBV2 | - | 17 | - | CASSPTGSGAGTGELFF | TGTGCCAGCAGCCCGACGGGCTCTGGGGCGGGCACCGGGGAGCTGTTTTTT
TRBJ1-5 | TRBV6-1 | - | 13 | - | CASSDHGNQPQHF | TGTGCCAGCAGCGACCACGGGAATCAGCCCCAGCATTTT
TRBJ1-2 | TRBV4-1 | - | 12 | few | CASSQDYDGYTF | TGCGCCAGCAGCCAAGATTACGATGGCTACACCTTC
TRBJ1-3 | TRBV9 | - | 15 | - | CASSLRWSPGNTIYF | TGTGCCAGCAGCCTCAGGTGGTCTCCTGGAAACACCATATATTTT
TRBJ1-5 | TRBV4-1 | - | 13 | - | CASSQEYDQPQHF | TGCGCCAGCAGCCAAGAATACGATCAGCCCCAGCATTTT
TRBJ1-4 | TRBV7-2 | - | 14 | - | CASSPSLLDEKLFF | TGTGCCAGCAGCCCCTCCCTACTGGATGAAAAACTGTTTTTT
TRBJ1-1 | TRBV4-3 | - | 14 | - | CASSQDPFNTEAFF | TGCGCCAGCAGCCAAGACCCCTTTAACACTGAAGCTTTCTTT
TRBJ2-2 | TRBV5-6 | TRBD2 | 16 | - | CASSLLAAANTGELFF | TGTGCCAGCAGCTTACTAGCGGCCGCGAACACCGGGGAGCTGTTTTTT
TRBJ2-5 | TRBV4-1 | - | 15 | - | CASSQDWGIQETQYF | TGCGCCAGCAGCCAAGATTGGGGGATCCAAGAGACCCAGTACTTC
TRBJ2-7 | TRBV2 | - | 15 | - | CASSPVRTRSYEQYF | TGTGCCAGCAGTCCGGTTCGGACCCGAAGCTACGAGCAGTACTTC
TRBJ2-5 | TRBV6-5 | TRBD1 | 16 | - | CASSYSGQGTTETQYF | TGTGCCAGCAGTTACTCGGGACAGGGAACGACAGAGACCCAGTACTTC
TRBJ2-7 | TRBV9 | TRBD1 | 14 | - | CASSAGTGNYEQYF | TGTGCCAGCAGCGCCGGGACAGGCAACTACGAGCAGTACTTC
TRBJ2-5 | TRBV10-3 | TRBD1 | 16 | - | CAISAAGTGGAETQYF | TGTGCCATCAGTGCCGCCGGGACAGGGGGCGCAGAGACCCAGTACTTC
TRBJ1-1 | TRBV5-6 | TRBD1 | 16 | - | CASSFRDRPMNTEAFF | TGTGCCAGCAGCTTCCGGGACAGGCCCATGAACACTGAAGCTTTCTTT
TRBJ2-7 | TRBV7-2 | - | 14 | - | CASSTAVGSYEQYF | TGTGCCAGCAGCACCGCGGTGGGGTCCTACGAGCAGTACTTC
TRBJ1-5 | TRBV7-9 | - | 15 | - | CASSSSRGLNQPQHF | TGTGCCAGCAGCTCCTCCAGGGGCCTCAATCAGCCCCAGCATTTT
TRBJ2-7 | TRBV5-1 | TRBD2 | 14 | - | CASSLLAGVDEQYF | TGCGCCAGCAGCTTGTTAGCGGGAGTCGACGAGCAGTACTTC
TRBJ2-5 | TRBV28 | TRBD1 | 15 | - | CASSFIGTGQETQYF | TGTGCCAGCAGTTTCATTGGGACAGGGCAAGAGACCCAGTACTTC
TRBJ2-5 | TRBV6-5 | - | 14 | - | CASSYSVYQETQYF | TGTGCCAGCAGTTACTCGGTGTACCAAGAGACCCAGTACTTC
TRBJ1-1 | TRBV18 | - | 13 | - | CASSPRENTEAFF | TGTGCCAGCTCACCACGAGAGAACACTGAAGCTTTCTTT
TRBJ2-1 | TRBV29-1 | - | 12 | - | CSVGTLYNEQFF | TGCAGCGTTGGGACGCTATACAATGAGCAGTTCTTC
TRBJ1-3 | TRBV7-4 | - | 16 | - | CASSLGYDLSGNTIYF | TGTGCCAGCAGCTTAGGCTATGACCTCTCTGGAAACACCATATATTTT
TRBJ1-5 | TRBV4-1 | - | 14 | - | CASSQEEGAQAQHF | TGCGCCAGCAGCCAAGAGGAGGGTGCCCAGGCCCAGCATTTT
TRBJ1-4 | TRBV30 | - | 14 | - | CAWSLRGLYEKLFF | TGTGCCTGGAGTTTGAGGGGTCTTTATGAAAAACTGTTTTTT